A single sample is the source of the 21 T cell receptor beta chains below, sequenced in a study of beta chain features in type 1 diabetes. Study-wide results and caveats: All four CD4+ subsets from Type 1 diabetes patients carried moderately but significantly shorter TCRB CDR3s.

What was sequenced were expressed TCRB transcripts, since all of the isolated RNA had been reverse transcribed. The repertoire was sequenced with immunoSEQ multiplex PCR; TCRdb's copy has only in-frame clones and lacks some. Of hundreds of thousands of clones in the sample, 11% to 15% were seen once. These TCRs' antigens remain unknown. Sequenced material: naive CD4+ T cells from blood. These receptors were taken from a man between 18 and 29 years old with type 1 diabetes.

This clone has just a few counts. The same CDR3 can be traced to other DNA sequences in this sample. The V gene is TRBV29-1, the J gene TRBJ2-1; D remains ambiguous. The V gene's germline CDR1 is SQVTM and CDR2 ANQGSEA. The length of the CDR3 is 14 residues. The V and J ends lost 3 bases and 0 bases respectively, with 9 bases between them. The CDR3 nucleotides read TGCAGCGTTGAGGGCGGAAGCTCCTACAATGAGCAGTTCTTC. As protein: CSVEGGSSYNEQFF.

This clone has just a few counts. The chain combines TRBV9 with TRBJ2-7; D gene ambiguous. V lost 3 bases and J 3 bases, leaving 16 bases between the germline ends. This CDR3 contains 15 residues. Germline loops: CDR1 SGDLS, CDR2 YYNGEE. Written as DNA, the CDR3 is TGTGCCAGCAGCGCTGGAAGTATTAGAGGCTACGAGCAGTACTTC. It translates to CASSAGSIRGYEQYF.

The chain uses TRBV6-6 and TRBJ1-1, with D unresolved. V shed 2 bases and J shed 3 bases, with 13 bases lying between them. The CDR3 has 15 residues. The V gene's germline CDR1 is MNHNY and CDR2 SVGAGI (reference sequence). The CDR3 DNA follows: TGTGCCAGCAGTTACGAGGGATTTGGCCACACTGAAGCTTTCTTT. It yields the protein CASSYEGFGHTEAFF.

The rearrangement joins TRBV19 to TRBJ2-6, with D perhaps TRBD2 (5 bases). Germline CDR1 LNHDA, CDR2 SQIVND (reference sequence). Trimming took off 3 bases at V and 4 bases at J, with 22 bases between the two ends. The CDR3 is 19 amino acids. This CDR3 is CASSIRGKGSLVGANVLTF. CDR3 DNA: TGTGCCAGTAGTATTCGGGGTAAGGGATCCCTCGTCGGGGCCAACGTCCTGACTTTC. Full variable domain (outside the CDR3, taken from reference TRBV19 and TRBJ2-6): DGGITQSPKYLFRKEGQNVTLSCEQNLNHDAMYWYRQDPGQGLRLIYYSQIVNDFQKGDIAEGYSVSREKKESFPLTVTSAQKNPTAFYLCASSIRGKGSLVGANVLTFGAGSRLTVL.

This clone appeared a few times. This chain links TRBV29-1 with TRBJ2-3; D possibly matches TRBD1 or TRBD2 (5 bases each). Germline loops: CDR1 SQVTM, CDR2 ANQGSEA. The CDR3 totals 13 residues. Trimming shortened V by 5 bases and J by 3 bases, and 12 bases separated the two germline ends. The DNA for the CDR3 is TGCAGCGTTCCCCGCTGGGGGACAGATACGCAGTATTTT. It encodes CSVPRWGTDTQYF.

This clone has a handful of counts. The J gene is TRBJ1-2, the V gene TRBV15, with TRBD1 as a possible D gene (5 bases). The CDR3 length is 16 residues. The germline gives CDR1 LNHNV, CDR2 YYDKDF (reference sequence). Deletions cut 0 bases from V and 9 bases from J, with 20 bases between. The CDR3 coding sequence is TGTGCCACCAGCAGAGATAAAGGGGACTCCCGATCGAGCTACACCTTC. It is translated as CATSRDKGDSRSSYTF.

This clone was seen a single time. In nucleotides, the CDR3 is TGTGCCTGGAGTGTACTATGGGGGGATGGCTACACCTTC. Translating it yields CAWSVLWGDGYTF. The chain uses TRBV30 and TRBJ1-2, with D maybe TRBD1 (5 bases). Trimming removed 0 bases from V and 6 bases from J, with 11 bases in between. Germline CDR1 reads GTSNPN; CDR2 reads SVGIG (reference sequence). This CDR3 has 13 amino acids.

This rearrangement joins TRBV2 to TRBJ2-3; D is undetermined. In germline, CDR1 is SNHLY, CDR2 FYNNEI. The CDR3 contains 14 residues. With 6 bases removed from V and 8 bases from J, the gap between germline ends came to 18 bases. This CDR3 is CASSYVASDGTQYF. CDR3 DNA: TGTGCCAGCAGCTATGTTGCCAGCGATGGTACGCAGTATTTT.

The genes are TRBV5-8 and TRBJ2-6, with 9 bases fitting TRBD1. Germline values: CDR1 SGHTS, CDR2 YDEGEE. There are 18 residues in the CDR3. With V trimmed by 2 bases and J by 1 base, 7 bases remained unmatched. CDR3 DNA sequence: TGTGCCAGCAGCTTTCGACCGGGACAGGGATCTGGGGCCAACGTCCTGACTTTC. Protein: CASSFRPGQGSGANVLTF.

This clone was seen a handful of times. J is TRBJ1-1 and V is TRBV25-1, with D possibly being TRBD1 (6 bases). The CDR3 loop spans 15 amino acids. Trimming removed 6 bases from V and 0 bases from J, with 14 bases in between. Germline assignment: CDR1 MGHDK and CDR2 SYGVNS. This CDR3 is CASSPPWDMNTEAFF. The CDR3 coding sequence is TGTGCCAGCAGCCCCCCCTGGGACATGAACACTGAAGCTTTCTTT.

Only a few counts were recorded for this clone. The V and J genes are TRBV30 and TRBJ2-2; unclear D gene. The length of the CDR3 is 11 residues. V lost 4 bases and J lost 7, with 7 bases in between. In germline, CDR1 is GTSNPN, CDR2 SVGIG (reference sequence). In DNA, the CDR3 is TGTGCCTGGACCGAGAGCGGGGAGCTGTTTTTT. This encodes CAWTESGELFF.

The rearrangement links TRBV7-9 to TRBJ1-1; D ambiguous. Trimming removed 3 bases from V and 3 bases from J, with 11 bases in between. CDR1 is SEHNR, CDR2 FQNEAQ, per germline (reference sequence). CDR3 length: 14 amino acids. The CDR3 here is CASSFRDPDTEAFF. The CDR3 nucleotides are TGTGCCAGCAGCTTCCGAGACCCGGACACTGAAGCTTTCTTT.

This clone was observed a few times. This sequence joins TRBV2 and TRBJ2-3; D remains unclear. The germline CDR1 and CDR2 sequences are SNHLY and FYNNEI. This CDR3 spans 14 amino acids. V was cut by 4 bases and J by 0 bases, with 8 bases left in between. The CDR3 DNA reads TGTGCCAGCAGTGCGGTAGCTAGCACAGATACGCAGTATTTT. Translating gives CASSAVASTDTQYF.

The rearrangement joins TRBV19 to TRBJ2-1, with TRBD2 matching 8 bases. The CDR3 consists of 13 residues. After removal of 3 bases from V and 7 bases from J, the junction contained 2 bases not matched to a gene. Germline CDR1 is LNHDA and CDR2 is SQIVND (reference sequence). CDR3 DNA sequence: TGTGCCAGTAGTATCGGGACTAGGAATGAGCAGTTCTTC. The encoded protein is CASSIGTRNEQFF.

The sample holds a few counts of this clone. This chain uses TRBV18 with TRBJ1-2; tentatively, D is TRBD1 (5 bases). CDR3 length equals 11 residues. V was shortened by 5 bases and J by 6 bases, with 7 bases between the two germline ends. The V gene's germline CDR1 is KGHSH and CDR2 LQKENI. CDR3 residues: CASSGQDGYTF. The CDR3, as DNA: TGTGCCAGCTCAGGACAAGATGGCTACACCTTC. The variable domain in full, completed from reference TRBV18 and TRBJ1-2, reads NAGVMQNPRHLVRRRGQEARLRCSPMKGHSHVYWYRQLPEEGLKFMVYLQKENIIDESGMPKERFSAEFPKEGPSILRIQQVVRGDSAAYFCASSGQDGYTFGSGTRLTVV.

This clone was detected a few times. Distinct nucleotide sequences in the sample also encode this CDR3. The V and J genes are TRBV5-1 and TRBJ2-1, with TRBD2 identical over 7 bases. V lost 1 base and J lost 4; bases outside the gene matches: 5. The CDR3 contains 15 residues. CDR1 is SGHRS and CDR2 is YFSETQ in the germline V gene. CDR3 region: CASSLLAGAYNEQFF. The CDR3 nucleotides are TGCGCCAGCAGCTTGCTGGCGGGAGCGTACAATGAGCAGTTCTTC.

The chain is built from TRBV27 and TRBJ1-2; 9 bases fit TRBD1. Germline V CDR1 and CDR2: MNHEY, SMNVEV (reference sequence). The CDR3 covers 15 residues. The V segment lost 0 bases and the J segment 4 bases; nucleotides outside the gene matches: 3. CDR3 nucleotides: TGTGCCAGCAGTTTATCCCCGACAGGGGGCTATGGCTACACCTTC. Protein sequence: CASSLSPTGGYGYTF.

A few counts support this clone. V usage is TRBV7-9 and J usage is TRBJ2-5, with D possibly being TRBD2 (6 bases). Per the germline V gene, CDR1 is SEHNR and CDR2 is FQNEAQ (reference sequence). The CDR3 spans 13 residues. Trimming removed 6 bases from V and 4 bases from J, with 12 bases in between. The CDR3 DNA reads as TGTGCCAGCAGACTACTAGCTATAGAGACCCAGTACTTC. Protein sequence: CASRLLAIETQYF.

This clone was seen a handful of times. The rearrangement uses TRBV7-9 and TRBJ2-7; D is undetermined. The CDR3 totals 17 residues. Germline loops: CDR1 SEHNR, CDR2 FQNEAQ (reference sequence). V was pared by 2 bases and J by 3 bases, with 20 bases between. The CDR3: CASSLRTKPTVDYEQYF. The CDR3 DNA reads TGTGCCAGCAGCTTACGTACAAAGCCCACCGTGGACTACGAGCAGTACTTC.

This rearrangement joins TRBV29-1 to TRBJ2-5, with TRBD2 matching 7 bases. Germline CDR1 SQVTM, CDR2 ANQGSEA. The CDR3 is made up of 15 amino acids. The V gene end was trimmed by 4 bases and the J gene end by 4 bases; junction bases not matched to a gene: 12. CDR3 region: CSVASGPASGETQYF. The CDR3, as DNA: TGCAGCGTTGCCTCAGGGCCGGCTAGCGGAGAGACCCAGTACTTC.

The V and J genes are TRBV5-8 and TRBJ2-5; D is unclear. CDR1 is SGHTS, CDR2 YDEGEE, per germline. The CDR3 covers 13 residues. V lost 0 bases to trimming and J lost 3 bases, with 6 bases between them. The CDR3 DNA sequence: TGTGCCAGCAGCTTGGACGGAAAAGAGACCCAGTACTTC. Its protein is CASSLDGKETQYF.